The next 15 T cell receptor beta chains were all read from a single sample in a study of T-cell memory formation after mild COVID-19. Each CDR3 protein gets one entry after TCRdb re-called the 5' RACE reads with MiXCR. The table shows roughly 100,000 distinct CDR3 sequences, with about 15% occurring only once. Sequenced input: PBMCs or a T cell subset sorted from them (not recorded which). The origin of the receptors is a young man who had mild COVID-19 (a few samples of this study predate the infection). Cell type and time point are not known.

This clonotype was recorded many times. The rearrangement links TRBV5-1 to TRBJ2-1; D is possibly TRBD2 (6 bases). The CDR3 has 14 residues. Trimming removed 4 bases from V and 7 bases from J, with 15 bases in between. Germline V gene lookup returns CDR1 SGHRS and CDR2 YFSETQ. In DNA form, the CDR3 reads TGCGCCAGCAGCCCGCCCGGGGGAGGAAATGAGCAGTTCTTC. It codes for CASSPPGGGNEQFF.

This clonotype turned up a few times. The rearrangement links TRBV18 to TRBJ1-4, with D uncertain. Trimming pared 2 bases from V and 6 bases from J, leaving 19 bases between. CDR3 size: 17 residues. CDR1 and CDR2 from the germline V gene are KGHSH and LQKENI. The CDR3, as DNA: TGTGCCAGCTCACCATCCCTAAGCTCCCTACGGGATGAAAAACTGTTTTTT. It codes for CASSPSLSSLRDEKLFF.

This CDR3 reads CASSLVASGGYEQYF. Here the CDR3 DNA reads TGTGCCAGCAGTTTAGTGGCTAGCGGGGGATACGAGCAGTACTTC. The chain recombines TRBV12-3 or TRBV12-4 with TRBJ2-7; TRBD2 agrees at 10 bases. CDR3 length equals 15 residues. V lost 1 base, J lost 4 bases, and 4 bases stayed unmatched.

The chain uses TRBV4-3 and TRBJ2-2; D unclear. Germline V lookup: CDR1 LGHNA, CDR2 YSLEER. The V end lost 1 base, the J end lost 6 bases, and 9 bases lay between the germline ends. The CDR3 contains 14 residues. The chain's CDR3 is CASSQAMTAGELFF. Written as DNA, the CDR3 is TGCGCCAGCAGCCAAGCTATGACCGCCGGGGAGCTGTTTTTT.

The CDR3 reads CASTGRAYNEQFF. DNA of the CDR3: TGTGCCAGCACCGGGCGGGCCTACAATGAGCAGTTCTTC. The chain combines TRBV28 with TRBJ2-1; D perhaps matches TRBD2 (5 bases). The V end lost 7 bases, the J end lost 2 bases, and 9 bases lay between the germline ends. CDR3 size: 13 residues. Per the germline V gene, CDR1 is MDHEN and CDR2 is SYDVKM.

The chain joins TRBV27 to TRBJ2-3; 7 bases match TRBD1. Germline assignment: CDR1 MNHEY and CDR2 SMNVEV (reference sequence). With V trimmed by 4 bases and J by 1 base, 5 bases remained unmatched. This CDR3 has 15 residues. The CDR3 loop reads CASSSLQGGTDTQYF. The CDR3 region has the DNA TGTGCCAGCAGTTCCCTCCAGGGGGGCACAGATACGCAGTATTTT.

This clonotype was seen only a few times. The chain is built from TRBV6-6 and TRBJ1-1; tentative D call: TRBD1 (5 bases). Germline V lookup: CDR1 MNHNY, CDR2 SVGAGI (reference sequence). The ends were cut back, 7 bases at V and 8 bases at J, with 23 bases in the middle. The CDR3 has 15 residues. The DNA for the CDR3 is TGTGCCAGCATCCGGGGACTCGGGCCAGGACTAGAAGCTTTCTTT. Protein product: CASIRGLGPGLEAFF.

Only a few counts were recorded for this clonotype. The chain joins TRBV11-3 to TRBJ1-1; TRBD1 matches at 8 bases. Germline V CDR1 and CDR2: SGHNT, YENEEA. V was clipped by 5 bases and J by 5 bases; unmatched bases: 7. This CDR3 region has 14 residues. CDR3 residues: CASSDRGAGTEAFF. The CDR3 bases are TGTGCCAGCAGCGACAGGGGAGCGGGTACTGAAGCTTTCTTT.

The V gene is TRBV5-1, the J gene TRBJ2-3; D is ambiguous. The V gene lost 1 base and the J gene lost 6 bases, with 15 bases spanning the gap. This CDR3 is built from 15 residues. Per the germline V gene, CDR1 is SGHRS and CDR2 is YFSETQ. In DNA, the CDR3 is TGCGCCAGCAGCTTGTTAGGCCGTCCGTTGGATACGCAGTATTTT. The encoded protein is CASSLLGRPLDTQYF.

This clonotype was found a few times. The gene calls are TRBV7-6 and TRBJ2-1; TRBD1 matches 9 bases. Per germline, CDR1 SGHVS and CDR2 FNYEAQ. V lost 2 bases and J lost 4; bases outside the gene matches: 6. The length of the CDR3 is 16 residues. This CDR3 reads CASSLTRDRDYNEQFF. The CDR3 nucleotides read TGTGCCAGCAGCTTAACCCGGGACAGGGATTACAATGAGCAGTTCTTC.

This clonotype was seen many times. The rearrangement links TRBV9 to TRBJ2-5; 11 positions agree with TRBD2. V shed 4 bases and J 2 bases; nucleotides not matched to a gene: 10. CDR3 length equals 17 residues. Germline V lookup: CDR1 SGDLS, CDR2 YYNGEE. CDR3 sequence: CASSSSLTSGDQETQYF. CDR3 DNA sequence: TGTGCCAGCAGCTCTTCCCTGACTAGCGGGGATCAAGAGACCCAGTACTTC.

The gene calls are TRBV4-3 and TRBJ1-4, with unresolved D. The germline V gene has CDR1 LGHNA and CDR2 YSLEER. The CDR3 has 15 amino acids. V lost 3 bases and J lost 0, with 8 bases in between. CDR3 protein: CASSHRDATNEKLFF. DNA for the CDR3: TGCGCCAGCAGCCACCGCGACGCAACTAATGAAAAACTGTTTTTT.

The CDR3, as DNA: TGTGCCACCAGCAGAGATTTGGAGACAGGGGGCTTTCCCCAGCATTTT. Translating it yields CATSRDLETGGFPQHF. The V gene is TRBV15, the J gene TRBJ1-5, with 10 positions matching TRBD1. CDR3 length equals 16 residues. V trimming: 0 bases; J trimming: 10 bases; junction bases outside the gene matches: 9. Germline-derived CDR1 and CDR2 are LNHNV and YYDKDF (reference sequence). The variable domain in full, with the rest retrieved from reference TRBV15 and TRBJ1-5, is DAMVIQNPRYQVTQFGKPVTLSCSQTLNHNVMYWYQQKSSQAPKLLFHYYDKDFNNEADTPDNFQSRRPNTSFCFLDIRSPGLGDTAMYLCATSRDLETGGFPQHFGDGTRLSIL.

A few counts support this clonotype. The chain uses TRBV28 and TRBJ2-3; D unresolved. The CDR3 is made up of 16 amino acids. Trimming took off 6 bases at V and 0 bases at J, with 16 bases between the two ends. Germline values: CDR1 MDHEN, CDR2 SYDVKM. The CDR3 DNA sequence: TGTGCCAGCAGCGATCTAGAAAACTCTAGCACAGATACGCAGTATTTT. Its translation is CASSDLENSSTDTQYF.

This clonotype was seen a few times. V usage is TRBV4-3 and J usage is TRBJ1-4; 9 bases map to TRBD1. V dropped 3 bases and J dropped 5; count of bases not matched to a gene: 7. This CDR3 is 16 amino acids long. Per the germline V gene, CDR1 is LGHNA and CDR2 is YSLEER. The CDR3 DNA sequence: TGCGCCAGCAGCCAGGGGCCGGGACAGGGAAATGAAAAACTGTTTTTT. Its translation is CASSQGPGQGNEKLFF.